These 27 T cell receptor beta chains were sequenced from one sample in a study of cytomegalovirus exposure and HLA in healthy donors. With 60 Vbeta and 13 Jbeta primers, the PCR was carried out. This table comes from immunoSEQ multiplex PCR, and its TCRdb copy is limited to in-frame clones, with some not included. The sample includes about 180,000 clones, less than 90% seen only once; the top ten take about 0.37%. The source material was PBMCs. Every receptor here comes from a boy aged 2 to 9 in good health and CMV-seronegative.

V gene TRBV27 combines with J gene TRBJ1-1, with 8 bases lining up with TRBD1. CDR1 is MNHEY and CDR2 is SMNVEV in the germline V gene (reference sequence). This CDR3 has 14 amino acids. Trimming cost V 6 bases and J 1 base; bases outside gene matches: 4. CDR3: CASSFDRGNTEAFF. The CDR3 coding sequence is TGTGCCAGCAGCTTTGACAGGGGGAACACTGAAGCTTTCTTT.

This chain connects TRBV23-1 to TRBJ2-7; 7 bases are shared with TRBD1. TRBV23-1 is recorded as an ORF, its role being uncertain. J gave up 3 bases and V 2 bases, and 10 bases lay outside the gene matches. The CDR3 spans 16 residues. The CDR3 loop is CASSQAGGQAHYEQYF. The CDR3 nucleotides are TGCGCCAGCAGTCAAGCTGGCGGACAGGCCCACTACGAGCAGTACTTC.

The chain carries TRBV5-6 and TRBJ2-3; 12 bases agree with TRBD2. The V segment lost 4 bases and the J segment 2 bases; nucleotides outside the gene matches: 2. The CDR3 covers 15 residues. Germline CDR1 and CDR2: SGHDT and YYEEEE. The CDR3 here is CASSLAGGPTDTQYF. CDR3 sequence (DNA): TGTGCCAGCAGCCTAGCGGGAGGGCCCACAGATACGCAGTATTTT.

The chain employs TRBV10-2 and TRBJ2-1, with 10 bases matching TRBD2. This CDR3 has 15 amino acids. CDR1 is WSHSY, CDR2 SAAADI, per germline. V trimming: 1 base; J trimming: 9 bases; junction bases outside the gene matches: 6. The CDR3 region is CASSEFASGRFEQFF. In nucleotides, the CDR3 is TGCGCCAGCAGTGAGTTTGCTAGCGGGAGATTTGAGCAGTTCTTC.

In DNA form, the CDR3 reads TGTGCCAGTAGTATTTCTACAGGGCATCAGCCCCAGCATTTT. Translation gives CASSISTGHQPQHF. V is TRBV19 and J is TRBJ1-5; D might be TRBD1 (6 bases). Per germline, CDR1 LNHDA and CDR2 SQIVND (reference sequence). There are 14 residues in the CDR3. V was pared by 3 bases and J by 5 bases, with 11 bases between.

The chain recombines TRBV7-2 with TRBJ1-4; unclear D gene. Germline V gives CDR1 SGHTA, CDR2 FQGNSA. Between the trimmed V and J ends, which lost 4 bases and 10 bases, there was a span of 13 bases. The CDR3 has 13 residues. The CDR3 is CASSYLPSVKLFF. The DNA of the CDR3 is TGTGCCAGCAGCTACTTACCTAGTGTAAAACTGTTTTTT.

This chain links TRBV6-5 with TRBJ2-3; 12 nucleotides line up with TRBD2. The junction had 4 bases not matched to a gene; V was cut back by 4 bases and J by 2 bases. Germline V gene sequence: CDR1 MNHEY, CDR2 SVGAGI. The CDR3 length is 16 residues. This CDR3 is CASSFLAGGLTDTQYF. In DNA form, the CDR3 reads TGTGCCAGCAGTTTTCTAGCGGGAGGGCTCACAGATACGCAGTATTTT.

The CDR3 here is CASSSQARSTDTQYF. The CDR3 DNA reads as TGTGCCAGCAGTTCACAGGCAAGGTCCACAGATACGCAGTATTTT. The rearrangement joins TRBV28 to TRBJ2-3; TRBD1 might be the D (5 bases). Germline CDR1 reads MDHEN; CDR2 reads SYDVKM. This CDR3 is 15 amino acids long. Trimming took 4 bases from V and 2 from J, leaving 13 bases between them.

The V gene is TRBV27, the J gene TRBJ2-7, with a possible D match to TRBD2 (5 bases). This CDR3 is 16 amino acids long. Germline CDR1 and CDR2: MNHEY and SMNVEV (reference sequence). V was trimmed by 2 bases and J by 0 bases, leaving 14 bases between them. The CDR3 reads CASSLTVRASSYEQYF. As DNA, the CDR3 is TGTGCCAGCAGTTTAACGGTGCGGGCTAGCTCCTACGAGCAGTACTTC.

Concerning this clone itself: Other nucleotide sequences in the sample specify the same CDR3. The chain uses TRBV29-1 and TRBJ1-1; no clear D. The CDR3 runs 13 residues. Germline CDR1 is SQVTM and CDR2 is ANQGSEA. Trimming removed 7 bases from V and 4 bases from J, with 16 bases in between. CDR3 nucleotide sequence: TGCAGCGCCCTGGGCCTCTCGCGCACTGAAGCTTTCTTT. It translates to CSALGLSRTEAFF.

The rearrangement joins TRBV15 to TRBJ2-5, with D possibly matching TRBD1 (6 bases). This CDR3 comprises 13 residues. V was shortened by 3 bases and J by 12 bases, with 17 bases between the two germline ends. Germline-derived CDR1 and CDR2 are LNHNV and YYDKDF (reference sequence). This CDR3 is CATSRDPGQSEYF. The CDR3 DNA reads TGTGCCACCAGCAGGGACCCCGGACAGTCAGAGTACTTC.

The V and J genes are TRBV6-1 and TRBJ2-6; possibly TRBD1 for D (5 bases). From germline, CDR1 is MNHNS and CDR2 SASEGT. The germline V and J ends were trimmed by 4 bases and 3 bases, with 16 bases remaining between them. CDR3 length equals 17 residues. The CDR3 protein is CASSGLTIRDGANVLTF. CDR3 DNA sequence: TGTGCCAGCAGTGGACTCACGATCAGGGATGGGGCCAACGTCCTGACTTTC.

The rearrangement links TRBV7-9 to TRBJ2-3; TRBD1 matches 8 bases. The CDR3 consists of 16 residues. The V and J ends lost 7 bases and 1 base, in that order; junction bases with no gene match: 10. Germline loops: CDR1 SEHNR, CDR2 FQNEAQ (reference sequence). CDR3 sequence (DNA): TGTGCCAGCACCCAAGGTCTGGGACAGGGCACAGATACGCAGTATTTT. Its translation: CASTQGLGQGTDTQYF.

V usage is TRBV30 and J usage is TRBJ1-2; 7 nucleotides match TRBD1. Germline V gives CDR1 GTSNPN, CDR2 SVGIG (reference sequence). This CDR3 contains 12 residues. V trimming: 8 bases; J trimming: 4 bases; junction bases outside the gene matches: 7. CDR3 nucleotide sequence: TGTGCCACCCCGGGACAGCGCTATGGCTACACCTTC. Translation gives CATPGQRYGYTF.

The rearrangement links TRBV19 to TRBJ2-7; the D gene is possibly TRBD2 (5 bases). Germline assignment: CDR1 LNHDA and CDR2 SQIVND (reference sequence). Deletions cut 1 base from V and 4 bases from J, with 26 bases between. CDR3 length equals 19 residues. CDR3 residues: CASSIALPHVRTTSYEQYF. CDR3 sequence (DNA): TGTGCCAGTAGTATAGCCCTACCCCATGTGAGAACTACTAGTTACGAGCAGTACTTC.

The CDR3 spells CSVGFRQRDEKLFF. The CDR3 nucleotides read TGCAGCGTTGGGTTTCGGCAGCGGGATGAAAAACTGTTTTTT. The chain is built from TRBV29-1 and TRBJ1-4; no reliable D call. CDR3 length equals 14 residues. Trimming cost V 4 bases and J 6 bases, with 15 bases left between them. Germline V lookup: CDR1 SQVTM, CDR2 ANQGSEA. Filled out from reference TRBV29-1 and TRBJ1-4, the complete variable domain reads SAVISQKPSRDICQRGTSLTIQCQVDSQVTMMFWYRQQPGQSLTLIATANQGSEATYESGFVIDKFPISRPNLTFSTLTVSNMSPEDSSIYLCSVGFRQRDEKLFFGSGTQLSVL.

This rearrangement joins TRBV4-1 to TRBJ2-5; D is uncertain. This CDR3 is 12 amino acids long. Trimming stripped 1 base from V and 5 bases from J, with 5 bases between. The germline V gene has CDR1 MGHRA and CDR2 YSYEKL. DNA for the CDR3: TGCGCCAGCAGCCAAGTCTTGGAGACCCAGTACTTC. It codes for CASSQVLETQYF.

The chain is built from TRBV6-5 and TRBJ1-4; possible D gene TRBD1, 6 bases. V lost 2 bases, J lost 8 bases, and 12 bases lay in between. Per the germline V gene, CDR1 is MNHEY and CDR2 is SVGAGI. CDR3 length: 14 amino acids. This CDR3 reads CASSYRAGVEKLFF. DNA of the CDR3: TGTGCCAGCAGTTACAGGGCAGGGGTCGAAAAACTGTTTTTT.

The gene calls are TRBV6-6 and TRBJ2-5; D remains unclear. Germline V lookup: CDR1 MNHNY, CDR2 SVGAGI (reference sequence). The CDR3 extends over 14 amino acids. V lost 2 bases to trimming and J lost 5 bases, with 12 bases between them. The CDR3, as DNA: TGTGCCAGCAGTTACGGTTCTGCGGAGGAGACCCAGTACTTC. It yields the protein CASSYGSAEETQYF.

The V and J genes are TRBV4-1 and TRBJ1-5, with a weak D call TRBD1 (6 bases). Per germline, CDR1 MGHRA and CDR2 YSYEKL. The CDR3 length is 15 residues. V lost 1 base to trimming and J lost 6 bases, with 13 bases between them. The CDR3 DNA follows: TGCGCCAGCAGCCAAGTACAACAGGGTGGTCAGCCCCAGCATTTT. This encodes CASSQVQQGGQPQHF.

The gene calls are TRBV10-2 and TRBJ2-1; 13 nucleotides agree with TRBD2. The CDR3 contains 16 residues. The V gene's germline CDR1 is WSHSY and CDR2 SAAADI. J lost 10 bases, V lost 0 bases, and 6 bases had no gene match. The CDR3 coding sequence is TGCGCCAGCAGTGAGTCCAGGACTAGCGGGAGACGGGAGCAGTTCTTC. Amino acids: CASSESRTSGRREQFF.

The J gene is TRBJ1-2, the V gene TRBV7-9, with 7 bases lining up with TRBD1. Germline loops: CDR1 SEHNR, CDR2 FQNEAQ (reference sequence). Trimming removed 4 bases from V and 7 bases from J; junction bases left unmatched: 0. The CDR3 loop spans 11 amino acids. CDR3 DNA sequence: TGTGCCAGCAGCTCAGGGGGTGGCTACACCTTC. It codes for CASSSGGGYTF.

The V call is TRBV11-3, the J call TRBJ2-1; tentative D call: TRBD1 (6 bases). V dropped 5 bases and J dropped 0 bases, with 11 bases sitting between them. Germline CDR1 SGHNT, CDR2 YENEEA. The CDR3 sequence is 15 residues long. In DNA form, the CDR3 reads TGTGCCAGCAGCCCAGGACAGAGCTCCTACAATGAGCAGTTCTTC. This translates into CASSPGQSSYNEQFF. Variable domain in full (rest from reference TRBV11-3 and TRBJ2-1): EAGVVQSPRYKIIEKKQPVAFWCNPISGHNTLYWYLQNLGQGPELLIRYENEEAVDDSQLPKDRFSAERLKGVDSTLKIQPAELGDSAVYLCASSPGQSSYNEQFFGPGTRLTVL.

V usage is TRBV5-4 and J usage is TRBJ2-7; 10 bases match TRBD2. V lost 2 bases and J lost 4; bases outside the gene matches: 3. CDR1 SGHNT and CDR2 YYREEE come from the germline V gene (reference sequence). The CDR3 is 14 residues long. CDR3 region: CASSLAGGHYEQYF. Here the CDR3 DNA reads TGTGCCAGCAGCTTAGCGGGAGGGCATTACGAGCAGTACTTC.

This sequence joins TRBV6-1 and TRBJ1-1; 10 bases line up with TRBD1. V dropped 2 bases and J dropped 4; count of bases not matched to a gene: 10. Germline CDR1 and CDR2: MNHNS and SASEGT. There are 17 residues in the CDR3. The DNA for the CDR3 is TGTGCCAGCAGTGAATATCTAGGGACAGGGGTAGGCACTGAAGCTTTCTTT. Translating it yields CASSEYLGTGVGTEAFF.

The gene calls are TRBV12-5 and TRBJ1-1; D remains ambiguous. Germline CDR1 reads LGHNT; CDR2 reads FRNRAP. CDR3 length: 12 amino acids. Trimming removed 6 bases at V and 0 bases at J, with 5 bases between. The CDR3 protein is CASGYMNTEAFF. CDR3 coding DNA: TGTGCTAGTGGATACATGAACACTGAAGCTTTCTTT.

CDR3 in amino acids: CASSPGVAGPQGNEQFF. CDR3 bases: TGTGCCAGCTCACCAGGAGTAGCGGGTCCCCAAGGGAATGAGCAGTTCTTC. This chain uses TRBV18 with TRBJ2-1, with 7 bases lining up with TRBD2. In germline, CDR1 is KGHSH, CDR2 LQKENI. The V gene end was trimmed by 2 bases and the J gene end by 7 bases; junction bases not matched to a gene: 14. The CDR3 has 17 amino acids.